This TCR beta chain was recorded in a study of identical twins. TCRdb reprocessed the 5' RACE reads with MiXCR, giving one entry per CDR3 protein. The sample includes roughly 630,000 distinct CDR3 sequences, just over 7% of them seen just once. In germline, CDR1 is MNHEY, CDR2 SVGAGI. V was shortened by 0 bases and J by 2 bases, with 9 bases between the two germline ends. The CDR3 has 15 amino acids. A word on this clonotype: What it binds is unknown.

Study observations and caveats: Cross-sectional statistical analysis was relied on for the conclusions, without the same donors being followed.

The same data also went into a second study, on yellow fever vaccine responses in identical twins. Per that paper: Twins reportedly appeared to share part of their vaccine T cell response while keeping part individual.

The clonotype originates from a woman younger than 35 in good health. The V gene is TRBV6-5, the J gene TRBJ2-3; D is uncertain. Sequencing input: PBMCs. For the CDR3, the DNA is TGTGCCAGCAGTTACTCTAGGGTCCCCACAGATACGCAGTATTTT. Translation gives CASSYSRVPTDTQYF.